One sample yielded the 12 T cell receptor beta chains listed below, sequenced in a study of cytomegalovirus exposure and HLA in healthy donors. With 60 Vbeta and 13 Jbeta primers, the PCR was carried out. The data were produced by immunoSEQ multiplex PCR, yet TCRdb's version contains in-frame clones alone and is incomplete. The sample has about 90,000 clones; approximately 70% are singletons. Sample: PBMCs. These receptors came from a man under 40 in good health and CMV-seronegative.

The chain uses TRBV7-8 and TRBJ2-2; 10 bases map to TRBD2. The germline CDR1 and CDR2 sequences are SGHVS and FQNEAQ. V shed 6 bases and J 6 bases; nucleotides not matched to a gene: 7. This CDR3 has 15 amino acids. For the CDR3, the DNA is TGTGCCAGCAGTCCGAGCGGGGGGGCGGCCGGGGAGCTGTTTTTT. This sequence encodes CASSPSGGAAGELFF.

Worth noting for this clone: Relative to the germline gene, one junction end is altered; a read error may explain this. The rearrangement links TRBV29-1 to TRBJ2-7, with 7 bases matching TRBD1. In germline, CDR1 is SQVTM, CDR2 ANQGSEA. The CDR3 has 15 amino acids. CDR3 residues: CSAQNPGQSSYEQSF. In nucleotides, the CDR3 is TGCAGCGCCCAAAATCCGGGACAGAGCTCCTACGAGCAGTCCTTC.

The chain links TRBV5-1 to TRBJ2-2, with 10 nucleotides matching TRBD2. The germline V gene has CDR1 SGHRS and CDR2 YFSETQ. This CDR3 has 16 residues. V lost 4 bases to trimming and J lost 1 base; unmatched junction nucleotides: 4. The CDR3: CASSRVAGGNTGELFF. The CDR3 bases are TGCGCCAGCAGCCGAGTAGCGGGAGGGAACACCGGGGAGCTGTTTTTT.

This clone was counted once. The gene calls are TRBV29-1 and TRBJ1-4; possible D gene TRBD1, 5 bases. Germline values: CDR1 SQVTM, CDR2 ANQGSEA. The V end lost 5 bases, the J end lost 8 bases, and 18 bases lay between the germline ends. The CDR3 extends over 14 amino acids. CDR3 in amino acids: CSVPSGGIGEKLFF. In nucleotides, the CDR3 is TGCAGCGTTCCCTCGGGGGGGATCGGAGAAAAACTGTTTTTT.

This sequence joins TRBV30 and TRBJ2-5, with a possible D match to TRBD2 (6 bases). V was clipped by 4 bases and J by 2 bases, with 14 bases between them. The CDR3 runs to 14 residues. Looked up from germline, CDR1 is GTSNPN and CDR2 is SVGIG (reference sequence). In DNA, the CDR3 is TGTGCCTGGAAAAGCCGGGACTGGCAAGAGACCCAGTACTTC. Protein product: CAWKSRDWQETQYF.

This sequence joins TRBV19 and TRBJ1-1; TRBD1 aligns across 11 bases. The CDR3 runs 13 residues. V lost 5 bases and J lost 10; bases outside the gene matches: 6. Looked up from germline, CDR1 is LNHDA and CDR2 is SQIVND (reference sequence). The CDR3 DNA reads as TGTGCCAGTAGTGCGGACAGGGGGCGGGGAGCTTTCTTT. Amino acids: CASSADRGRGAFF.

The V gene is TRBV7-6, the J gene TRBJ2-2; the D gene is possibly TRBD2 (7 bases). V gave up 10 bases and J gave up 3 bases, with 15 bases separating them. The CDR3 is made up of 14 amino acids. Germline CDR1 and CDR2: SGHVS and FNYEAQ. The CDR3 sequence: CAIFGGQDTGELFF. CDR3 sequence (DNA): TGTGCCATCTTCGGGGGGCAGGACACCGGGGAGCTGTTTTTT.

The CDR3 coding sequence is TGTGCCAGCAGCGTAGGGGGCAATTCCAATCAGCCCCAGCATTTT. Its protein product is CASSVGGNSNQPQHF. This chain connects TRBV9 to TRBJ1-5; D perhaps matches TRBD1 (5 bases). Germline values: CDR1 SGDLS, CDR2 YYNGEE. CDR3 size: 15 residues. Trimming cost V 0 bases and J 3 bases, with 10 bases left between them.

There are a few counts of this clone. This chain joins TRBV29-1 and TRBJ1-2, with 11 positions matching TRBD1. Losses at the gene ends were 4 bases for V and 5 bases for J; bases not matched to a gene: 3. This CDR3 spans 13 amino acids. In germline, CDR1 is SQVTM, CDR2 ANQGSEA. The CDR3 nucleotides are TGCAGCGTTGTTGGACAGGGGGCATATGGCTACACCTTC. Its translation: CSVVGQGAYGYTF.

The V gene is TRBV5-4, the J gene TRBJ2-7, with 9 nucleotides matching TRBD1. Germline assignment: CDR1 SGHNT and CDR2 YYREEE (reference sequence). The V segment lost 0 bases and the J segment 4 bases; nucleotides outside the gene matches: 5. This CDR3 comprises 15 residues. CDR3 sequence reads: CASSLEQGARYEQYF. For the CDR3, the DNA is TGTGCCAGCAGCTTGGAACAGGGGGCGCGGTACGAGCAGTACTTC. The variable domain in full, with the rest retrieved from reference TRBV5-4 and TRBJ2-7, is ETGVTQSPTHLIKTRGQQVTLRCSSQSGHNTVSWYQQALGQGPQFIFQYYREEENGRGNFPPRFSGLQFPNYSSELNVNALELDDSALYLCASSLEQGARYEQYFGPGTRLTVT.

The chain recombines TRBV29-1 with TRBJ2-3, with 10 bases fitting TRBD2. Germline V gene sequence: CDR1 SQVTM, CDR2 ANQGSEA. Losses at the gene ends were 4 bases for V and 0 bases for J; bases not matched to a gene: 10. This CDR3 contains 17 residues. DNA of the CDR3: TGCAGCGTTGTTCTAGCGGGGGCCCCAACTAGCACAGATACGCAGTATTTT. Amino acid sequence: CSVVLAGAPTSTDTQYF.

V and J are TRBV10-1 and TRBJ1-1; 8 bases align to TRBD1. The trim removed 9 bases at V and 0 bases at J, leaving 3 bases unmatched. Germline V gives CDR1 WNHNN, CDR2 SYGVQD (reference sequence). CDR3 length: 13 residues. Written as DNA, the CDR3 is TGCGCCAGTAGACAGGGGTTGAACACTGAAGCTTTCTTT. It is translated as CASRQGLNTEAFF.